The following is a T cell receptor beta chain sequence with its context. Its antigen target is currently unknown. Within one base of it there is no much larger clone, and no base qualities were kept. Cut back by 2 bases and 7 bases, the V and J ends lie 6 bases apart. From the cysteine up to the phenylalanine, the CDR3 has a length of 12 residues. Just CDR3 DNA is preserved here, 36 bases in frame from base 1. Looking up the germline V gene yields CDR1 MNHEY and CDR2 SVGAGI. The record originates from a study of vaccination effects on CD4 cells after COVID-19 (dated by TCRdb to between 2021 and 2024). Regarding the study in general: Participants received two doses of either the BNT162b2 or the mRNA-1273 mRNA SARS-CoV-2 vaccine. SARS-CoV-2 spike-specific CD4+ TCR repertoires from before and after mRNA vaccination were compared in COVID-19 convalescent patients and in infection-naive vaccine recipients. The full study included around nine COVID-19 convalescent patients and a handful of SARS-CoV-2-naive healthy vaccine recipients. The Oncomine TCR Beta short-read assay on an Illumina iSeq 100 was used to sequence cultures from other donors in the study. Broader findings and caveats from the paper: Only a small number of convalescent patients were included, and no early post-infection timepoints were available, which limited the study. Clones induced by infection and clones induced by vaccination both contracted markedly at late timepoints after vaccination, which fits with T cell responses waning over time. In healthy vaccine recipients, vaccine-induced clones were almost all SARS-CoV-2 mono-reactive, with only 1 of 255 cross-reactive with common cold coronaviruses.

In the ViraFEST assay, PBMC were stimulated with viral peptide pools, and TCR sequencing was then used to find antigen-specific CD4+ T cell clonotypes based on their expansion. After more than nine days of culture, CD4+ T cells were isolated with the EasySep CD4+ T cell isolation kit. The absence of prior SARS-CoV-2 infection in healthy vaccine recipients was confirmed by negative nucleocapsid antibodies before and after vaccination. Under 2.5 million PBMC per well were cultured with around 10 ug/ml peptides in IMDM containing about 5% human AB serum, roughly 9.5 IU/ml IL-2 and gentamicin. Half of the culture medium was replaced with fresh IL-2-containing medium on days 3 and 7. Each peptide stimulation condition was cultured in triplicate wells unless otherwise noted. Using Ficoll-Paque Plus gradient centrifugation, PBMC were separated from whole blood and then either used fresh or cryopreserved at -140C. Overlapping peptide pools spanned the spike proteins of SARS-CoV-2 and the common cold coronaviruses HCoV-NL63, HCoV-OC43 and HCoV-229E. The QIAamp micro DNA kit was used to extract genomic DNA from the cultured CD4+ T cells.

Library method: the immunoSEQ multiplex PCR assay. DNA from the CD4+ T cells that had been cultured and isolated underwent TCR beta CDR3 sequencing. In the source study's methods: Non-productive TCR sequences were removed, reads were trimmed to the CDR3 region, and CDR3s of at least 7 amino acids were retained. The MANAFEST web app was used to identify antigen-specific clonotypes by comparing expansion in peptide wells with expansion in reference cultures. To be called positive, a clone needed expansion at FDR<0.05 compared with the reference and with all other wells, an odds ratio greater than 5, and a frequency greater than 0.1% in two replicate wells. Cross-reactive clonotypes were defined as significantly expanded in SARS-CoV-2 spike wells and in at least one common cold coronavirus spike condition. Using the stringdist R package, CDR3 similarity was measured by Levenshtein distance, and unrooted trees were constructed with ape in R 3.6.1. Entries here come from immuneACCESS through TCRdb and include only in-frame sequences with V and J called. Some clones fail to appear in such tables; in the studies checked, an unresolved V gene covers under half of the shortfall, and the cause of the remainder is unknown. The D gene and trimming were derived from the DNA, and the V and J assignments and clone size from that table. The sample contains about 54,000 clones, roughly 80% of them found a single time. The biggest ten clones account for roughly 2.2% of the sample.

This TCR came from a human donor who received a COVID-19 vaccine. The starting material was CD4+ T cells from PBMCs cultured with HCoV-229E spike peptides, obtained before COVID-19 vaccination. The sample's cell subset or site label, in plain terms: HCoV-229E spike overlapping peptide pool stimulation. The rearranged segments are TRBV6-5 and TRBJ2-1; tentative D gene TRBD2, with 5 bases matching. For the CDR3, the sequence is CASSYTGNEQFF. The DNA reads TGTGCCAGCAGTTACACGGGGAATGAGCAGTTCTTC.